This T cell receptor (beta chain) was identified during a study of T cells in Graves' hyperthyroidism and ophthalmopathy. This clonotype was seen a handful of times. Its antigen is currently unknown. Study-level results: A 13 V-J model separated ophthalmopathy from stable hyperthyroidism. Before onset, by a median of about six months, the model predicted ophthalmopathy. Most expanded thyroid clonotypes above 0.001 recurred in blood.

RNA transcripts gave rise to amplified TCR beta CDR3 regions. HTBI primers were the set used in a first-round RT-PCR of the TCR CDR3. Each CDR3 protein gets one entry after TCRdb re-called the multiplex PCR reads with MiXCR. The sample holds over 700,000 distinct CDR3 sequences, 30% to 40% seen once. CDR3 length: 12 amino acids. Germline V gene sequence: CDR1 LNHDA, CDR2 SQIVND (reference sequence). Trimming left V 7 bases short and J 1 base short, with 7 bases between. If no ophthalmopathy progression occurred within 18 months, Graves' hyperthyroidism was stable. The TCR originated in a woman in her thirties or forties with Graves' hyperthyroidism. Input material: blood. The J gene is TRBJ1-1, the V gene TRBV19; no clear D gene. The CDR3 DNA sequence: TGTGCCAGTAAGCCAGGGAACACTGAAGCTTTCTTT. It codes for CASKPGNTEAFF.